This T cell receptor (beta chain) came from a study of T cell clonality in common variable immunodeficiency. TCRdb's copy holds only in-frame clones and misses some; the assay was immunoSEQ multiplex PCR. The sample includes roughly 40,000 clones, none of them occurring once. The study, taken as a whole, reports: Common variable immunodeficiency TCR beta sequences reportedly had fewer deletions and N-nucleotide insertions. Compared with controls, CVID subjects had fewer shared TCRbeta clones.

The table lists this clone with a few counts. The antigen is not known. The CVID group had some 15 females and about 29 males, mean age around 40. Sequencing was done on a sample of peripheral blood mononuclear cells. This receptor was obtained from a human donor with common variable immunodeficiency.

CDR3 bases read: TGTGCCAGTACGGCCGCCCGGGGTGGGGAGACC. Amino acids: CASTAARGGET. The whole CDR3 is CASTAARGGETQYF. The gene calls are TRBV19 and TRBJ2-5, with D possibly matching TRBD2 (5 bases). The CDR3 is cut off 3 residues early in the read; its end comes from the germline J gene. This CDR3 has 14 residues. Trimming removed 7 bases from V and 5 bases from J, with 17 bases in between. CDR1 is LNHDA, CDR2 SQIVND, per germline (reference sequence).